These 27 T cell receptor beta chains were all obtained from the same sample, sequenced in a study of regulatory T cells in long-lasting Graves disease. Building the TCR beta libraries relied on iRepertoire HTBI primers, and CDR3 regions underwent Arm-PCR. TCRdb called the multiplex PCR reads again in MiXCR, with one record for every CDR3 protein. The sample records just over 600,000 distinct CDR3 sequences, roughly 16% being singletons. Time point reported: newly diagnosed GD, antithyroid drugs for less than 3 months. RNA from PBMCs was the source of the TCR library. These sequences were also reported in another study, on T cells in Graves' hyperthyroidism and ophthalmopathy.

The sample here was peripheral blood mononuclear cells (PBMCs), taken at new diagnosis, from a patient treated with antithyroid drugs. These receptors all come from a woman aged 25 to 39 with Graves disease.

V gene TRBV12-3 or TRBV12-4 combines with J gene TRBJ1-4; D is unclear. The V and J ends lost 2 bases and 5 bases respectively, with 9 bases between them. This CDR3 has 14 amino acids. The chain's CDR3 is CASSLTVNNEKLFF. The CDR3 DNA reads TGTGCCAGCAGTTTAACGGTAAACAATGAAAAACTGTTTTTT.

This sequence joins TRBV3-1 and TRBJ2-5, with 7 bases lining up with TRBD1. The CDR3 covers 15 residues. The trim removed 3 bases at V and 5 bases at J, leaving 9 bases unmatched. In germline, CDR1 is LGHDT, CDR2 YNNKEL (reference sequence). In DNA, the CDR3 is TGTGCCAGCAGCCAGACTACCAACAGGGGTGAGACCCAGTACTTC. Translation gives CASSQTTNRGETQYF.

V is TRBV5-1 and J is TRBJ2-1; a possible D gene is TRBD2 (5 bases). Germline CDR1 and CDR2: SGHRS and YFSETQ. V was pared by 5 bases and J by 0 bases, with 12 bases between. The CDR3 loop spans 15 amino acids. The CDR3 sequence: CASRISTSSYNEQFF. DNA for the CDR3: TGCGCCAGCAGGATCTCCACTAGCTCCTACAATGAGCAGTTCTTC.

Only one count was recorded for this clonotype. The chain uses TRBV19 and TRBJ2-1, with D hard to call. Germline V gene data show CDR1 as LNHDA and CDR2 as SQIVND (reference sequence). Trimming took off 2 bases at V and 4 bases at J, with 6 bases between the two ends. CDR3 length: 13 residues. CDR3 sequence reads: CASSISTYNEQFF. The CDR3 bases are TGTGCCAGTAGTATATCCACTTACAATGAGCAGTTCTTC.

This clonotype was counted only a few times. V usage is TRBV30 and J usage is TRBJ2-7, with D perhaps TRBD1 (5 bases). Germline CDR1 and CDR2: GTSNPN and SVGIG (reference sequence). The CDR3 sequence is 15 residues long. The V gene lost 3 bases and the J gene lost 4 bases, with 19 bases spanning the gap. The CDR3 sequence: CAWRGYGRDRYEQYF. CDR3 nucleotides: TGTGCCTGGAGGGGGTATGGCAGGGATAGGTACGAGCAGTACTTC.

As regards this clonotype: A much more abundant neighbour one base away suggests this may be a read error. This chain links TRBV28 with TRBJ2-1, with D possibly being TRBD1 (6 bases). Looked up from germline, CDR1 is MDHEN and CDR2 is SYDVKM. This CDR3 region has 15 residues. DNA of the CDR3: TGTACCAGCACCCCAGGGGACCCGGGCGTCCATGAGCAGTTCTTC. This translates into CTSTPGDPGVHEQFF.

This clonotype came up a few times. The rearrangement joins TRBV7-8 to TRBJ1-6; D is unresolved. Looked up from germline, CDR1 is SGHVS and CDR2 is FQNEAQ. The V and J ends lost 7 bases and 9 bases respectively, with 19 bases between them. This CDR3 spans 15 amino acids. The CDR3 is CASTPGRAPLSPLHF. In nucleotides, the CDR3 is TGTGCCAGCACCCCTGGAAGGGCCCCACTTTCACCCCTCCACTTT.

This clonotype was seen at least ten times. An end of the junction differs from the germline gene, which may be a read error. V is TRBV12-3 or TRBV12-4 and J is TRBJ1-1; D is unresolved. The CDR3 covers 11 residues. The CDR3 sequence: CASSLKGQLIF. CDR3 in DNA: TGTGCCAGCAGTTTGAAAGGGCAATTAATCTTT.

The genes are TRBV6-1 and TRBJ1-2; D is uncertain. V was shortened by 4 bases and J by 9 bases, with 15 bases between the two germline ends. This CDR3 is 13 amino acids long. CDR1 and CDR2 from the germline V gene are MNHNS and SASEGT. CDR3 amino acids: CASSAHRTSSYTF. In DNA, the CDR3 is TGTGCCAGCAGTGCCCACCGAACGTCTAGCTACACCTTC.

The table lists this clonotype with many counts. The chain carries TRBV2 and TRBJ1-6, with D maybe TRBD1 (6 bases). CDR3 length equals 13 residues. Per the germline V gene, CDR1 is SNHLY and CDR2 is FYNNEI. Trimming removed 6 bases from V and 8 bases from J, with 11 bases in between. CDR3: CASRRGQDSPLHF. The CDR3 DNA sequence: TGTGCCAGCAGGCGGGGGCAGGATTCACCCCTCCACTTT.

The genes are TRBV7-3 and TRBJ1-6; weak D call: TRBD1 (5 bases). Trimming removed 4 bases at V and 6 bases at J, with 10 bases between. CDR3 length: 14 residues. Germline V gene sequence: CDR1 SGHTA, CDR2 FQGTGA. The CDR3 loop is CASSWETANSPLHF. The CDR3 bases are TGTGCCAGCAGCTGGGAGACAGCTAATTCACCCCTCCACTTT.

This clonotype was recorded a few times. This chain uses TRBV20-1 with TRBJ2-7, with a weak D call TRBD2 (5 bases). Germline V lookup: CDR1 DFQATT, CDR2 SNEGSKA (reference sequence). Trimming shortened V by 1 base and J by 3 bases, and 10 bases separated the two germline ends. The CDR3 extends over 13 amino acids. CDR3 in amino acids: CSARAPSFYEQYF. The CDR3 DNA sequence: TGCAGTGCTAGAGCCCCTAGCTTCTACGAGCAGTACTTC.

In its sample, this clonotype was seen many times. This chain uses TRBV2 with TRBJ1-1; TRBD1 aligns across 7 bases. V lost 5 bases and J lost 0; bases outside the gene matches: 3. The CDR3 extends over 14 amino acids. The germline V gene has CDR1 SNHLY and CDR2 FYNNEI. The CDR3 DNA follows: TGTGCCAGCAGTCGACAGGGCATGAACACTGAAGCTTTCTTT. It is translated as CASSRQGMNTEAFF.

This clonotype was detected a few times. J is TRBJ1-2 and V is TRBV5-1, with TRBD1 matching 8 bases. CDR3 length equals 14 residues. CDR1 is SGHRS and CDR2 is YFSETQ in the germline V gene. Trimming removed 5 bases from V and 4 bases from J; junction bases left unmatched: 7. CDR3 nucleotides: TGCGCCAGCAGACCAGGGGGCGAGGGCTATGGCTACACCTTC. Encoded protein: CASRPGGEGYGYTF.

The CDR3 region has the DNA TGTGCCAGTAGCGGGGGTGTGGCATTTGAAGCTTTCTTT. This codes for CASSGGVAFEAFF. The gene calls are TRBV19 and TRBJ1-1; D might be TRBD1 (5 bases). Trimming removed 6 bases at V and 7 bases at J, with 15 bases between. Germline V CDR1 and CDR2: LNHDA, SQIVND (reference sequence). The CDR3 is made up of 13 amino acids.

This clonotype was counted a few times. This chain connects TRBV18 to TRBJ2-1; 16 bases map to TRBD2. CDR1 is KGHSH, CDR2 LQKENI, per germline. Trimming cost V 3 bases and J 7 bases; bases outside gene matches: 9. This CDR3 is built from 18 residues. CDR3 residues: CASSPPGLAGGLGNEQFF. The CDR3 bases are TGTGCCAGCTCACCTCCGGGACTAGCGGGAGGGCTAGGAAATGAGCAGTTCTTC.

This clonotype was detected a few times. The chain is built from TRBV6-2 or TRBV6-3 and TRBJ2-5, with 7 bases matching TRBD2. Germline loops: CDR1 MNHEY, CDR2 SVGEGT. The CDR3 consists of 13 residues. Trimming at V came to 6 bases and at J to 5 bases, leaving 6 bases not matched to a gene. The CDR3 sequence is CASRNGEGETQYF. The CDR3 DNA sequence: TGTGCCAGCAGAAACGGGGAGGGGGAGACCCAGTACTTC.

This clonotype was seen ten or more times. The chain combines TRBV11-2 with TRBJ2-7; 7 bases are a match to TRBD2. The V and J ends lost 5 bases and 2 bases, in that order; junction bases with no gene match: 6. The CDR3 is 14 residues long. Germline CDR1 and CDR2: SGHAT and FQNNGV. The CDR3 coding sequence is TGTGCCAGCAGCCCTCCGGGACTACCCTACGAGCAGTACTTC. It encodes CASSPPGLPYEQYF.

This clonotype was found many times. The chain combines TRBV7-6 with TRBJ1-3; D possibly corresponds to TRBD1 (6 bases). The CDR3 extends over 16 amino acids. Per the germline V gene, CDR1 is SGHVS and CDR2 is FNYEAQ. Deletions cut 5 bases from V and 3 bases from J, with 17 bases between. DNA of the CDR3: TGTGCCAGCAGCCCGACAGGTGGAACGGGTGGAAACACCATATATTTT. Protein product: CASSPTGGTGGNTIYF. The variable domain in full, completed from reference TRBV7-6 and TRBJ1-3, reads GAGVSQSPRYKVTKRGQDVALRCDPISGHVSLYWYRQALGQGPEFLTYFNYEAQQDKSGLPNDRFSAERPEGSISTLTIQRTEQRDSAMYRCASSPTGGTGGNTIYFGEGSWLTVV.

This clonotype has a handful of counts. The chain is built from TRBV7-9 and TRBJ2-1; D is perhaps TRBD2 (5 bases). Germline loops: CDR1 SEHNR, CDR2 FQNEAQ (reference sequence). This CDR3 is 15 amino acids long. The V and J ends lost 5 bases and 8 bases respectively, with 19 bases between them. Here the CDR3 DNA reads TGTGCCAGCAGCCTCGGGCAACTAGTCGGCGATGAGCAGTTCTTC. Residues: CASSLGQLVGDEQFF.

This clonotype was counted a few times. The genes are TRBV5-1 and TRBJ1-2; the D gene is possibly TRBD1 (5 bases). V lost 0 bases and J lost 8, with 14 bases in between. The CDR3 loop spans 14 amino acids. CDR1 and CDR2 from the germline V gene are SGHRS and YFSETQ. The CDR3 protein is CASSLGQWGSGYTF. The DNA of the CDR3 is TGCGCCAGCAGCTTGGGACAGTGGGGCTCGGGCTACACCTTC. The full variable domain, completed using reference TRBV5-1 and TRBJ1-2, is KAGVTQTPRYLIKTRGQQVTLSCSPISGHRSVSWYQQTPGQGLQFLFEYFSETQRNKGNFPGRFSGRQFSNSRSEMNVSTLELGDSALYLCASSLGQWGSGYTFGSGTRLTVV.

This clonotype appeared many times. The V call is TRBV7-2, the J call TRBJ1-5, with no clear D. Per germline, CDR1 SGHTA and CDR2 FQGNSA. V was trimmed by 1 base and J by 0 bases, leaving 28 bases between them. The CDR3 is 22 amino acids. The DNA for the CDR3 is TGTGCCAGCAGCTTAGTTCGTTTGCCGGGAAACGCGAACCTTTATAGCAATCAGCCCCAGCATTTT. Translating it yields CASSLVRLPGNANLYSNQPQHF.

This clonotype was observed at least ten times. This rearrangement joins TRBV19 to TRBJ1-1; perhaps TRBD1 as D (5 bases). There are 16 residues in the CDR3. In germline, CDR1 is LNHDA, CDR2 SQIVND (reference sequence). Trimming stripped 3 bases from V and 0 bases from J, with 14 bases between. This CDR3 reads CASSIAGGKMNTEAFF. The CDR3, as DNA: TGTGCCAGTAGTATTGCCGGGGGGAAGATGAACACTGAAGCTTTCTTT.

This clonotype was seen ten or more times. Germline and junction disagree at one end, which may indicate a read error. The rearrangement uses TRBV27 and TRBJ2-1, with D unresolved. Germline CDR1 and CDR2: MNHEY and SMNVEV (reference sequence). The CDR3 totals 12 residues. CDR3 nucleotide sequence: TGCGCCAGCAGCTTGGCCGGCAATGAGCAGTTCTTC. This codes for CASSLAGNEQFF.

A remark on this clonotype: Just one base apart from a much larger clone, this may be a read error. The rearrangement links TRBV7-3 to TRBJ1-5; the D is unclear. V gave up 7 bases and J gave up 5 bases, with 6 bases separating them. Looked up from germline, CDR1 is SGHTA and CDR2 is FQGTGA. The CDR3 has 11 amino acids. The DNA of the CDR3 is TGTGCCAGCAACGCCCATCAGCCCCAGCATTTT. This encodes CASNAHQPQHF.

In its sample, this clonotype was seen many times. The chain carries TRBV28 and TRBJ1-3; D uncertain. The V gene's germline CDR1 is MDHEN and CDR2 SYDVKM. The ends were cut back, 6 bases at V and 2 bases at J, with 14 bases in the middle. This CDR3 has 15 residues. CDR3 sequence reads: CASSRGALTGNTIYF. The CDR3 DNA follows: TGTGCCAGCAGCCGAGGAGCACTAACTGGAAACACCATATATTTT. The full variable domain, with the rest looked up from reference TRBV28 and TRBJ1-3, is DVKVTQSSRYLVKRTGEKVFLECVQDMDHENMFWYRQDPGLGLRLIYFSYDVKMKEKGDIPEGYSVSREKKERFSLILESASTNQTSMYLCASSRGALTGNTIYFGEGSWLTVV.

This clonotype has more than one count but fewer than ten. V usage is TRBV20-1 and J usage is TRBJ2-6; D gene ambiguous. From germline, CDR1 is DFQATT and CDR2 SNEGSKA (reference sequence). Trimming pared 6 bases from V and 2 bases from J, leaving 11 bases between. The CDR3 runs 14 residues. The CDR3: CSAPGLTGANVLTF. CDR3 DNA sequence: TGCAGTGCGCCCGGTTTAACTGGGGCCAACGTCCTGACTTTC.